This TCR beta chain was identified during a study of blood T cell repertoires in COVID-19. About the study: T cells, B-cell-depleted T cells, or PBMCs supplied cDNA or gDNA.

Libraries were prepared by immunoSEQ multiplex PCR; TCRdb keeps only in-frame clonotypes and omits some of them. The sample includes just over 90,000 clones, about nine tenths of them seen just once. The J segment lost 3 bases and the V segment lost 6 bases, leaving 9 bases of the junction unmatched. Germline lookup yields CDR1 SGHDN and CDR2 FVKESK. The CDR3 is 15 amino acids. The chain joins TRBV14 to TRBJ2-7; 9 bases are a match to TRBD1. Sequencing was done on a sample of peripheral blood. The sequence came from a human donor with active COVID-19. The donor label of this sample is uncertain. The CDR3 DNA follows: TGTGCCAGCAGACGAGGGGGGACAGGGAGCTACGAGCAGTACTTC. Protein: CASRRGGTGSYEQYF.